Presented here are 15 T cell receptor beta chains from one specimen sequenced in a study of blood T cell repertoires in COVID-19 (dated by TCRdb to the early 2020s). The library was made by the immunoSEQ multiplex PCR assay. The table comes from immuneACCESS by way of TCRdb, which keeps in-frame sequences with V and J called. Part of the clones is missing from these tables; in studies checked, under half for an unresolved V gene and the rest for unknown reasons. A total of approximately 350,000 clones appear in this sample, roughly 90% of them only once. The ten largest clones represent roughly 1.2% of the sample. The sequenced material came from peripheral blood. These receptors originate from a man between 40 and 49 years old with acute or convalescent COVID-19.

V gene TRBV28 combines with J gene TRBJ1-5, with D possibly TRBD1 on 5 matching bases. This CDR3 region has 18 residues. Germline CDR1 reads MDHEN; CDR2 reads SYDVKM. V lost 5 bases, J lost 0 bases, and 20 bases lay in between. CDR3 sequence reads: CASSGDRGDYYSNQPQHF. In DNA, the CDR3 is TGTGCCAGCAGTGGGGATCGGGGGGACTACTATAGCAATCAGCCCCAGCATTTT.

V usage is TRBV4-3 and J usage is TRBJ2-7, with 11 bases fitting TRBD2. The CDR3 sequence is 17 residues long. The germline V gene encodes CDR1 LGHNA and CDR2 YSLEER. The V segment lost 0 bases and the J segment 2 bases; nucleotides outside the gene matches: 6. The CDR3 DNA reads as TGCGCCAGCAGCCAAGATCGCGGTAGCGGGGGGGCCTACGAGCAGTACTTC. Its protein is CASSQDRGSGGAYEQYF.

The table lists this clone with a few counts. The chain links TRBV20-1 to TRBJ1-1; D call uncertain. Trimming stripped 4 bases from V and 0 bases from J, with 3 bases between. Germline lookup yields CDR1 DFQATT and CDR2 SNEGSKA (reference sequence). This CDR3 has 11 residues. CDR3 in amino acids: CSANMNTEAFF. The CDR3 bases are TGCAGTGCTAACATGAACACTGAAGCTTTCTTT.

The chain recombines TRBV7-9 with TRBJ2-5, with 7 nucleotides matching TRBD2. V gave up 0 bases and J gave up 4 bases; unmatched junction bases: 5. Per the germline V gene, CDR1 is SEHNR and CDR2 is FQNEAQ (reference sequence). The CDR3 extends over 15 amino acids. The CDR3 bases are TGTGCCAGCAGCTTAGCGCCGGGGGGTGGAGAGACCCAGTACTTC. Amino acid sequence: CASSLAPGGGETQYF.

The chain links TRBV5-4 to TRBJ1-2, with D possibly being TRBD1 (5 bases). Between the trimmed V and J ends, which lost 4 bases and 5 bases, there was a span of 15 bases. Germline-derived CDR1 and CDR2 are SGHNT and YYREEE (reference sequence). The CDR3 spans 14 residues. The CDR3 nucleotides are TGTGCCAGCAGCCGGGGGTTTGGGGATTATGGCTACACCTTC. It specifies CASSRGFGDYGYTF.

The rearrangement joins TRBV3-1 (or the pseudogene TRBV3-2) to TRBJ2-1; D not certain. The CDR3 has 12 residues. With 3 bases removed from V and 10 bases from J, the gap between germline ends came to 10 bases. Germline lookup yields CDR1 LGHDT and CDR2 YNNKEL (reference sequence). The CDR3 coding sequence is TGTGCCAGCAGCCATTCAGAATACGAGCAGTTCTTC. Translating it yields CASSHSEYEQFF.

The chain links TRBV27 to TRBJ1-1, with D perhaps TRBD1 (5 bases). V shed 2 bases and J shed 6 bases, with 10 bases lying between them. The CDR3 consists of 13 residues. In germline, CDR1 is MNHEY, CDR2 SMNVEV (reference sequence). The CDR3 nucleotides are TGTGCCAGCAGTTTAAGCAGGGCAGCTGAAGCTTTCTTT. Translating it yields CASSLSRAAEAFF.

The V and J genes are TRBV3-1 (or the pseudogene TRBV3-2) and TRBJ1-5; D remains ambiguous. The germline CDR1 and CDR2 sequences are LGHDT and YNNKEL (reference sequence). CDR3 length: 12 amino acids. With 3 bases removed from V and 6 bases from J, the gap between germline ends came to 6 bases. Here the CDR3 reads CASSQNSQPQHF. CDR3 DNA: TGTGCCAGCAGCCAGAACTCTCAGCCCCAGCATTTT.

The gene calls are TRBV15 and TRBJ2-1; 11 nucleotides agree with TRBD2. Trimming cost V 0 bases and J 9 bases; bases outside gene matches: 10. CDR1 is LNHNV and CDR2 is YYDKDF in the germline V gene (reference sequence). The CDR3 extends over 17 amino acids. The CDR3: CATSRETTSGTLGEQFF. DNA of the CDR3: TGTGCCACCAGCAGAGAAACGACTAGCGGGACGCTAGGTGAGCAGTTCTTC.

Note on this clone: Other DNA sequences in this sample translate to the same CDR3. The V and J genes are TRBV27 and TRBJ2-2, with D tentatively TRBD1 (6 bases). V lost 6 bases, J lost 1 base, and 9 bases lay in between. Germline V gene sequence: CDR1 MNHEY, CDR2 SMNVEV (reference sequence). The CDR3 contains 14 residues. The CDR3 reads CASSPGQNTGELFF. The CDR3 region has the DNA TGTGCCAGCAGCCCGGGACAGAACACCGGGGAGCTGTTTTTT.

The chain is built from TRBV6-5 and TRBJ2-7; 9 bases are a match to TRBD1. Looked up from germline, CDR1 is MNHEY and CDR2 is SVGAGI. The length of the CDR3 is 15 residues. After removal of 2 bases from V and 2 bases from J, the junction contained 4 bases not matched to a gene. The CDR3 region has the DNA TGTGCCAGCAGTTACCCGGGACAGGGAACCTACGAGCAGTACTTC. Translation: CASSYPGQGTYEQYF.

The rearrangement uses TRBV3-1 (or the pseudogene TRBV3-2) and TRBJ1-1, with D possibly TRBD1 on 5 matching bases. The CDR3 extends over 16 amino acids. The germline V and J ends were trimmed by 2 bases and 4 bases, with 17 bases remaining between them. Germline CDR1 LGHDT, CDR2 YNNKEL (reference sequence). The CDR3 DNA reads TGTGCCAGCAGCCAAACCAGGGTGGTTCTTTCCACTGAAGCTTTCTTT. Residues: CASSQTRVVLSTEAFF.

V is TRBV10-1 and J is TRBJ2-1; TRBD2 agrees at 10 bases. Looked up from germline, CDR1 is WNHNN and CDR2 is SYGVQD (reference sequence). With 5 bases clipped from V and 0 bases from J, the junction kept 19 bases outside the gene matches. The CDR3 sequence is 21 residues long. The CDR3 DNA reads TGCGCCAGCAGTTCCCTAAATTTAGCGGGAGGAAATCCTAGCTCCTACAATGAGCAGTTCTTC. Its protein product is CASSSLNLAGGNPSSYNEQFF.

This chain connects TRBV6-7 to TRBJ2-6; the match to TRBD1 covers 8 bases. TRBV6-7 is flagged as an ORF with uncertain function. After removal of 7 bases from V and 0 bases from J, the junction contained 8 bases not matched to a gene. The CDR3 is 17 residues long. The CDR3: CASTSGTGHSGANVLTF. In DNA, the CDR3 is TGTGCCAGCACCTCCGGGACAGGCCACTCTGGGGCCAACGTCCTGACTTTC.

The V gene is TRBV10-1, the J gene TRBJ2-1, with D possibly matching TRBD1 (6 bases). The CDR3 is 15 residues long. In germline, CDR1 is WNHNN, CDR2 SYGVQD (reference sequence). V was clipped by 1 base and J by 6 bases, with 13 bases between them. The CDR3 nucleotides read TGCGCCAGCAGTGAGTTGGCAGGGGACGGCAATGAGCAGTTCTTC. It specifies CASSELAGDGNEQFF.